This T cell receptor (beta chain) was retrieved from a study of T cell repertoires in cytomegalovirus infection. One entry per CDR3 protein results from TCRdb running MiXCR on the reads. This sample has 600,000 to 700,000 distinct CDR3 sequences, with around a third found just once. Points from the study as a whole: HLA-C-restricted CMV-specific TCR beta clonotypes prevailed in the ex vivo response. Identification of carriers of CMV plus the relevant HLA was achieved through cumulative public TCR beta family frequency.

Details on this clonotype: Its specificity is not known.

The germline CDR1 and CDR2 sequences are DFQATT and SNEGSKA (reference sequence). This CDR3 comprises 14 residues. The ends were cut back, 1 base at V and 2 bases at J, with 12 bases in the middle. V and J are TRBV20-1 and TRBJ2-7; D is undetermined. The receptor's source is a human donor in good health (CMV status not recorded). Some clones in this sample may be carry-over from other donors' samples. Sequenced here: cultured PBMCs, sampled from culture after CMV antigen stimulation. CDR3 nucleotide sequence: TGCAGTGCTAGAGTCCAGGACGGAGCCTACGAGCAGTACTTC. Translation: CSARVQDGAYEQYF.